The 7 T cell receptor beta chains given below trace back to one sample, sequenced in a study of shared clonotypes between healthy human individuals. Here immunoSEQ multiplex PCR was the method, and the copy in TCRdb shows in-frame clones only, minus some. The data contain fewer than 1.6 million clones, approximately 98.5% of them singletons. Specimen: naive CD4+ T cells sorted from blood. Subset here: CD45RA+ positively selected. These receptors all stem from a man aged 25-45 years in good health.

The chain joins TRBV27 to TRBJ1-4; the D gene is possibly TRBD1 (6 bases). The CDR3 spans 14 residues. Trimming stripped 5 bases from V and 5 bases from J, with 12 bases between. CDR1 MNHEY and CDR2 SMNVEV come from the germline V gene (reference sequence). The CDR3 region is CASSRPDRNEKLFF. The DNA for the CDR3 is TGTGCCAGCAGTCGACCGGACAGAAATGAAAAACTGTTTTTT.

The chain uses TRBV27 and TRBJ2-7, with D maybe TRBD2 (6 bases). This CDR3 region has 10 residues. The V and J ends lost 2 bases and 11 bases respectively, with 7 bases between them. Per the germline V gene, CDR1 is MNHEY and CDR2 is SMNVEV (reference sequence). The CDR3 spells CASSLTSKYF. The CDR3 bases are TGTGCCAGCAGTTTAACTAGCAAGTACTTC.

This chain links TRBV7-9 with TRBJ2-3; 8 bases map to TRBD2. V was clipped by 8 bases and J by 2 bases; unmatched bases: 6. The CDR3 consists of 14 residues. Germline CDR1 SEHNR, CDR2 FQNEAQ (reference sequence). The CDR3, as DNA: TGTGCCAGCGAAGCGGGAGTTGTCACAGATACGCAGTATTTT. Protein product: CASEAGVVTDTQYF. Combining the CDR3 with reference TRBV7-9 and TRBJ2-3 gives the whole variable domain DTGVSQNPRHKITKRGQNVTFRCDPISEHNRLYWYRQTLGQGPEFLTYFQNEAQLEKSRLLSDRFSAERPKGSFSTLEIQRTEQGDSAMYLCASEAGVVTDTQYFGPGTRLTVL.

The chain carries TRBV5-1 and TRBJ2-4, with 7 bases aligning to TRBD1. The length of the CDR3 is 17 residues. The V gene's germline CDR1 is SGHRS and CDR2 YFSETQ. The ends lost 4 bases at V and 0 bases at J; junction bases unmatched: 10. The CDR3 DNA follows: TGCGCCAGCAGCAACCGACAGGGTCCTTTAGCCAAAAACATTCAGTACTTC. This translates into CASSNRQGPLAKNIQYF. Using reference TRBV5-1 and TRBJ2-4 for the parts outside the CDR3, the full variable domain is KAGVTQTPRYLIKTRGQQVTLSCSPISGHRSVSWYQQTPGQGLQFLFEYFSETQRNKGNFPGRFSGRQFSNSRSEMNVSTLELGDSALYLCASSNRQGPLAKNIQYFGAGTRLSVL.

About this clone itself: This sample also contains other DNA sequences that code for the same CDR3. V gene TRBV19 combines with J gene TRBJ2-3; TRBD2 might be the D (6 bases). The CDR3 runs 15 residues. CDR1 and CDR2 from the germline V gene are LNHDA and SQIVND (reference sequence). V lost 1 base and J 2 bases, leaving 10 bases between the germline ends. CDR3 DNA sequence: TGTGCCAGTAGTATAGTTCCGGGACTCACAGATACGCAGTATTTT. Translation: CASSIVPGLTDTQYF. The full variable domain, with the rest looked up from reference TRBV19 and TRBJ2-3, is DGGITQSPKYLFRKEGQNVTLSCEQNLNHDAMYWYRQDPGQGLRLIYYSQIVNDFQKGDIAEGYSVSREKKESFPLTVTSAQKNPTAFYLCASSIVPGLTDTQYFGPGTRLTVL.

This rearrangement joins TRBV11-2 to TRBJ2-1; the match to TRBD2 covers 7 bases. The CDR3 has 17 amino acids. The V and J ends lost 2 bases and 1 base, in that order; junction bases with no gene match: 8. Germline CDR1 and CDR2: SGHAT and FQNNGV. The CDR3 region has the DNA TGTGCCAGCAGCTTATCCCCCTCTAGCGGTTCCTACAATGAGCAGTTCTTC. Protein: CASSLSPSSGSYNEQFF.

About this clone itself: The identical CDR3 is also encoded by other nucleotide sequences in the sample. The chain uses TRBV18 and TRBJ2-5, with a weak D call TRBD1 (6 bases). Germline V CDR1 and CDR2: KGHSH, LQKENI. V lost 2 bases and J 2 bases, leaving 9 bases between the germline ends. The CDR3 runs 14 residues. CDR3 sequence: CASSPGQGQETQYF. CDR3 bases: TGTGCCAGCTCACCAGGCCAGGGGCAAGAGACCCAGTACTTC.